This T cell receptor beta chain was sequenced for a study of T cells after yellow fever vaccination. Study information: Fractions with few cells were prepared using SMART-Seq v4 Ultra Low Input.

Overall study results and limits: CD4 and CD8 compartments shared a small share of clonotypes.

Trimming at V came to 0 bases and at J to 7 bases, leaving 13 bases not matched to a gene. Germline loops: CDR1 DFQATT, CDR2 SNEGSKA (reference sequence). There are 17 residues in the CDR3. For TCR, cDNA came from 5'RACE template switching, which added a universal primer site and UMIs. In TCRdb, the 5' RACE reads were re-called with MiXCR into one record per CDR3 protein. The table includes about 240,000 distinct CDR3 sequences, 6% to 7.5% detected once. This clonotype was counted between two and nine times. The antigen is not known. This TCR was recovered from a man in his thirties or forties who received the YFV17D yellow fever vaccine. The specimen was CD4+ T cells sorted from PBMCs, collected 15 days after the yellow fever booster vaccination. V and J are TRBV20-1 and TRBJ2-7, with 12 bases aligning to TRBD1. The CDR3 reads CSARDPFGTGGFREQYF. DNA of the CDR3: TGCAGTGCTAGAGATCCATTTGGGACAGGGGGCTTTCGAGAGCAGTACTTC.